This TCR beta chain was captured by sequencing in a study of molecular identifiers for immune sequencing clone quantification. At the level of the study: In replicates, RNA taken from about 19,000 or 110,000 naive CD8 cells was divided five ways, and four portions underwent sequencing.

Between 20,000 and 1,000,000 sorted cells, with 10%, 30% or 50% RNA, yielded naive CD8 libraries. CDR1 and CDR2 (germline): LGHNA, YSLEER. This CDR3 contains 16 residues. The ends lost 4 bases at V and 5 bases at J; junction bases unmatched: 10. For bulk TCR libraries, previously described methods and listed TCR primers were used. Each CDR3 protein gets one entry after TCRdb re-called the PCR reads with MiXCR. The table lists 490,000 or so distinct CDR3 sequences, about 22% of them singletons. This rearrangement joins TRBV4-3 to TRBJ1-5; 8 bases agree with TRBD1. The receptor was isolated from a human donor in good health. Some libraries in this study had Jurkat cell RNA spiked in. Sample: naive CD8+ T cells from blood, with Jurkat cell RNA spiked in. The subset was: FACS-sorted CD8+CD4-CCR7+CD45RA+ naive T cells. The DNA of the CDR3 is TGCGCCAGCAGCCCCTCGACAGGGGAAGGCTATCAGCCCCAGCATTTT. It translates to CASSPSTGEGYQPQHF.